Given below is one T cell receptor beta chain in context. Reverse transcription of 0.5 to 1 ug RNA was performed with random hexamers. The amplification used immunoSEQ multiplex PCR on TCR beta CDR3; it spanned 54 Vbeta and 13 Jbeta. Each CDR3 protein gets one entry after TCRdb re-called the immunoSEQ multiplex PCR reads with MiXCR. Of about 180,000 distinct CDR3 sequences listed, roughly 94% were seen once; the top ten hold more than 0.095%. These data come from a study of CD8 T cells in Susac syndrome. V gave up 2 bases and J gave up 7 bases, with 14 bases separating them. Germline V gene data show CDR1 as KGHDR and CDR2 as SFDVKD. The CDR3 contains 15 residues.

The origin of this receptor is a human donor with Susac syndrome. Sample: CD4+ T cells from PBMCs. V and J are TRBV24-1 and TRBJ2-1; D is perhaps TRBD2 (6 bases). The CDR3 spells CATSDSSGAGNEQFF. In DNA, the CDR3 is TGTGCCACCAGTGATTCGAGCGGTGCGGGGAATGAGCAGTTCTTC.